The rows below give T cell receptor beta chains drawn from one sample of a study of blood T cell repertoires in COVID-19. Sequenced by immunoSEQ multiplex PCR; TCRdb stores in-frame clones only, minus some. The sample records some 150,000 clones, 78% being singletons. Sequencing was carried out using peripheral blood. The receptor set was obtained from a man at least 80 years old with acute or convalescent COVID-19. CDR3s include the opening cysteine and the closing phenylalanine or tryptophan. D genes are given only for firm matches. Only part of the rows carry a size: once, few, many, or a class if the clone is expanded.

J | size | D | V | DNA | CDR3
TRBJ2-3 | - | TRBD2 | TRBV30 | TGTGCCTGGATCCCATTGAGCGGGGGAAGAGATACGCAGTATTTT | CAWIPLSGGRDTQYF
TRBJ1-2 | few | TRBD1 | TRBV29-1 | TGCAGCGTTGAAGACTTACACTCGCGGACAGGGCCTAACTATGGCTACACCTTC | CSVEDLHSRTGPNYGYTF
TRBJ2-1 | once | - | TRBV7-2 | TGTGCCAGCAGCTTAGAATGGAGCTCCTACAATGAGCAGTTCTTC | CASSLEWSSYNEQFF
TRBJ1-5 | - | TRBD1 | TRBV6-4 | TGTGCCAGCAGTCTCGGGACAGGGCCCAATCAGCCCCAGCATTTT | CASSLGTGPNQPQHF
TRBJ2-1 | - | - | TRBV3-1/TRBV3-2 | TGTGCCAGCAGCCAAGGAAAGAGGAGGGATGAGCAGTTCTTC | CASSQGKRRDEQFF
TRBJ2-5 | - | TRBD2 | TRBV7-2 | TGTGCCAGCAGCTTATCCACCCTTATTCTAGCGGGGAAGAAAAAGACCCAGTACTTC | CASSLSTLILAGKKKTQYF
TRBJ2-1 | many | - | TRBV4-2 | TGTGCCAGCAGCCGGGGGGAGGGGGGCGATGAGCAGTTCTTC | CASSRGEGGDEQFF
TRBJ2-2 | - | TRBD1 | TRBV5-5 | TGTGCCAGCAGCTTGCTAGGGGGCCAGGTCACCGGGGAGCTGTTTTTT | CASSLLGGQVTGELFF
TRBJ2-2 | - | - | TRBV10-3 | TGTGCCATCAGGGGGGGGCGAGGCACCGGGGAGCTGTTTTTT | CAIRGGRGTGELFF
TRBJ1-1 | - | - | TRBV29-1 | TGCAGCGTTGAAGAACGGGGGGTGGGCACTGAAGCTTTCTTT | CSVEERGVGTEAFF
TRBJ2-7 | once | TRBD1 | TRBV19 | TGTGCCAGTAGTATGGCCCCCGGGACAGGGTATTATGAGCAGTACTTC | CASSMAPGTGYYEQYF
TRBJ2-3 | - | TRBD2 | TRBV27 | TGTGCCAGCAGTCCGGGGACTAGCCCGTTTAGCACAGATACGCAGTATTTT | CASSPGTSPFSTDTQYF
TRBJ1-2 | - | - | TRBV13 | TGTGCCAGCAGTCATTTTTCCGGGACACAAGATGGCTACACCTTC | CASSHFSGTQDGYTF
TRBJ1-2 | - | TRBD1 | TRBV2 | TGTGCCAGCAGTGATGCCGGACAGGGTAACAGTGGCTACACCTTC | CASSDAGQGNSGYTF
TRBJ2-5 | - | TRBD1 | TRBV5-1 | TGCGCCAGCAGCGGAGGACAGGGGCCTTTCGAGACCCAGTACTTC | CASSGGQGPFETQYF
TRBJ2-3 | - | - | TRBV7-8 | TGTGCCAGCAGACCCTTCGGGACAGATACGCAGTATTTT | CASRPFGTDTQYF
TRBJ2-7 | few | - | TRBV4-3 | TGCGCCAGCAGCCAAGACCAGGGGAACGCCTACGAGCAGTACTTC | CASSQDQGNAYEQYF
TRBJ2-5 | - | - | TRBV11-2 | TGTGCCAGCAGCTTAGCGCCCAGACAAGAGACCCAGTACTTC | CASSLAPRQETQYF
TRBJ1-6 | few | - | TRBV5-4 | TGTGCCAGCAGCAGAGGGCAGGGGATAAATTCACCCCTCCACTTT | CASSRGQGINSPLHF
TRBJ2-4 | - | - | TRBV5-1 | TGCGCCAGCAGCCGTACAACAGGGGAGGCACTAGCCAAAAACATTCAGTACTTC | CASSRTTGEALAKNIQYF
TRBJ1-5 | - | TRBD1 | TRBV5-6 | TGTGCCAGCAGCTCCCGGACAGGGAGGTTGGATCAGCCCCAGCATTTT | CASSSRTGRLDQPQHF
TRBJ2-7 | - | TRBD1 | TRBV24-1 | TGTGCCACCATCTCCGGGACAGGGGGCTCCTACGAGCAGTACTTC | CATISGTGGSYEQYF
TRBJ2-5 | - | - | TRBV7-9 | TGTGCCAGCAGCTTAGTTATGGTGCGCGGGGGCCCCCAAGAGACCCAGTACTTC | CASSLVMVRGGPQETQYF
TRBJ1-1 | few | TRBD1 | TRBV3-1/TRBV3-2 | TGTGCCAGCAGCCAAGATCGTGATAGGACAGGGAACACTGAAGCTTTCTTT | CASSQDRDRTGNTEAFF
TRBJ2-2 | - | - | TRBV6-2/TRBV6-3 | TGTGCCAGCAGTTACGGACCCACGGGGACCGGGGAGCTGTTTTTT | CASSYGPTGTGELFF
TRBJ1-4 | - | TRBD1 | TRBV5-1 | TGCGCCAGCAGCTCAGACAGGGTGGGCGAAAAACTGTTTTTT | CASSSDRVGEKLFF
TRBJ1-1 | - | TRBD1 | TRBV13 | TGTGCCAGCAGCTACGCAGTACAGGGGGCGAGGACCACTGAAGCTTTCTTT | CASSYAVQGARTTEAFF
TRBJ1-1 | - | TRBD1 | TRBV9 | TGTGCCAGCAGCGTAGTGACAGGGAAGACGAGGACTGAAGCTTTCTTT | CASSVVTGKTRTEAFF
TRBJ1-4 | - | - | TRBV5-1 | TGCGCCAGCGGGGCGACAGTTACTAATGAAAAACTGTTTTTT | CASGATVTNEKLFF
TRBJ1-2 | - | TRBD1 | TRBV9 | TGTGCCAGCAGCGTAGAGGGACAGAACTATGGCTACACCTTC | CASSVEGQNYGYTF
TRBJ2-7 | - | TRBD1 | TRBV25-1 | TGTGCCAGCAGTGAATACGGGACAGGGACCTACGAGCAGTACTTC | CASSEYGTGTYEQYF
TRBJ1-4 | - | - | TRBV6-5 | TGTGCCAGCAGTTACTCGAGCCAGGGAGGGGATGAAAAACTGTTTTTT | CASSYSSQGGDEKLFF
TRBJ1-2 | - | - | TRBV6-2/TRBV6-3 | TGTGCCAGCAGTTACGCGGGTTTAGCCGGCTACACCTTC | CASSYAGLAGYTF
TRBJ2-5 | - | - | TRBV7-9 | TGTGCCAGCACACGACAGTCACAAGAGACCCAGTACTTC | CASTRQSQETQYF
TRBJ2-1 | - | - | TRBV6-1 | TGTGCCAGCAGTGACAGACAATACAATGAGCAGTTCTTC | CASSDRQYNEQFF
TRBJ2-7 | - | - | TRBV5-4 | TGTGCCAGCAGCTTAGGGGGACGGGGTTCCTACGAGCAGTACTTC | CASSLGGRGSYEQYF
TRBJ1-3 | - | - | TRBV7-9 | TGTGCCAGCAGCTTAGATGGGGGCGCGGGAAACACCATATATTTT | CASSLDGGAGNTIYF